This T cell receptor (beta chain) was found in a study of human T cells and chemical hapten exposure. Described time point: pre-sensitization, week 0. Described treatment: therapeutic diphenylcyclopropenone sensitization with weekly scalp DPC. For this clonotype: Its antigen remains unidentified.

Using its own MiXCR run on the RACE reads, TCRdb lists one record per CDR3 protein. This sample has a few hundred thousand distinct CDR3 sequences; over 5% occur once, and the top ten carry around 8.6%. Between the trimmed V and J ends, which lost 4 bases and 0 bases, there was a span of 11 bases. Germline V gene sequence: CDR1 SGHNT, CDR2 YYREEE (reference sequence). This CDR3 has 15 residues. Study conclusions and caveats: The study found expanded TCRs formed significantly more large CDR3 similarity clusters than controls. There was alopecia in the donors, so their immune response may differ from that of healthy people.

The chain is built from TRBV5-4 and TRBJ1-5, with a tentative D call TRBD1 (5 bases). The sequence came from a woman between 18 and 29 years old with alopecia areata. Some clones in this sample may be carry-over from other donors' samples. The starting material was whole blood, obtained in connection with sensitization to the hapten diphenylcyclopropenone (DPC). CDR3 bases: TGTGCCAGCAGCAGGGACCCGTATAGCAATCAGCCCCAGCATTTT. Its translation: CASSRDPYSNQPQHF.